This section outlines one T cell receptor (beta chain) sequence together with its context. The sample belongs to a study of shared clonotypes between healthy human individuals. Trimming pared 1 base from V and 9 bases from J, leaving 16 bases between. Germline V lookup: CDR1 SGHRS, CDR2 YFSETQ. The CDR3 runs to 15 residues. Clones were read by immunoSEQ multiplex PCR, and TCRdb kept only the in-frame ones, dropping some. The sample yields about 1.1 million clones, more than 75% seen once. The chain couples TRBV5-1 to TRBJ2-2, with TRBD1 as a possible D gene (6 bases). This clonotype originated in a man aged 18 to 29 in good health. Some clones in this sample may be carry-over from other donors' samples. The sequenced material came from memory CD4+ T cells from PBMCs. Subset noted: CD45RA-negative fraction. This chain's CDR3 is CASSLWTDPSWELFF. The CDR3 DNA follows: TGCGCCAGCAGCTTGTGGACAGACCCAAGTTGGGAGCTGTTTTTT.